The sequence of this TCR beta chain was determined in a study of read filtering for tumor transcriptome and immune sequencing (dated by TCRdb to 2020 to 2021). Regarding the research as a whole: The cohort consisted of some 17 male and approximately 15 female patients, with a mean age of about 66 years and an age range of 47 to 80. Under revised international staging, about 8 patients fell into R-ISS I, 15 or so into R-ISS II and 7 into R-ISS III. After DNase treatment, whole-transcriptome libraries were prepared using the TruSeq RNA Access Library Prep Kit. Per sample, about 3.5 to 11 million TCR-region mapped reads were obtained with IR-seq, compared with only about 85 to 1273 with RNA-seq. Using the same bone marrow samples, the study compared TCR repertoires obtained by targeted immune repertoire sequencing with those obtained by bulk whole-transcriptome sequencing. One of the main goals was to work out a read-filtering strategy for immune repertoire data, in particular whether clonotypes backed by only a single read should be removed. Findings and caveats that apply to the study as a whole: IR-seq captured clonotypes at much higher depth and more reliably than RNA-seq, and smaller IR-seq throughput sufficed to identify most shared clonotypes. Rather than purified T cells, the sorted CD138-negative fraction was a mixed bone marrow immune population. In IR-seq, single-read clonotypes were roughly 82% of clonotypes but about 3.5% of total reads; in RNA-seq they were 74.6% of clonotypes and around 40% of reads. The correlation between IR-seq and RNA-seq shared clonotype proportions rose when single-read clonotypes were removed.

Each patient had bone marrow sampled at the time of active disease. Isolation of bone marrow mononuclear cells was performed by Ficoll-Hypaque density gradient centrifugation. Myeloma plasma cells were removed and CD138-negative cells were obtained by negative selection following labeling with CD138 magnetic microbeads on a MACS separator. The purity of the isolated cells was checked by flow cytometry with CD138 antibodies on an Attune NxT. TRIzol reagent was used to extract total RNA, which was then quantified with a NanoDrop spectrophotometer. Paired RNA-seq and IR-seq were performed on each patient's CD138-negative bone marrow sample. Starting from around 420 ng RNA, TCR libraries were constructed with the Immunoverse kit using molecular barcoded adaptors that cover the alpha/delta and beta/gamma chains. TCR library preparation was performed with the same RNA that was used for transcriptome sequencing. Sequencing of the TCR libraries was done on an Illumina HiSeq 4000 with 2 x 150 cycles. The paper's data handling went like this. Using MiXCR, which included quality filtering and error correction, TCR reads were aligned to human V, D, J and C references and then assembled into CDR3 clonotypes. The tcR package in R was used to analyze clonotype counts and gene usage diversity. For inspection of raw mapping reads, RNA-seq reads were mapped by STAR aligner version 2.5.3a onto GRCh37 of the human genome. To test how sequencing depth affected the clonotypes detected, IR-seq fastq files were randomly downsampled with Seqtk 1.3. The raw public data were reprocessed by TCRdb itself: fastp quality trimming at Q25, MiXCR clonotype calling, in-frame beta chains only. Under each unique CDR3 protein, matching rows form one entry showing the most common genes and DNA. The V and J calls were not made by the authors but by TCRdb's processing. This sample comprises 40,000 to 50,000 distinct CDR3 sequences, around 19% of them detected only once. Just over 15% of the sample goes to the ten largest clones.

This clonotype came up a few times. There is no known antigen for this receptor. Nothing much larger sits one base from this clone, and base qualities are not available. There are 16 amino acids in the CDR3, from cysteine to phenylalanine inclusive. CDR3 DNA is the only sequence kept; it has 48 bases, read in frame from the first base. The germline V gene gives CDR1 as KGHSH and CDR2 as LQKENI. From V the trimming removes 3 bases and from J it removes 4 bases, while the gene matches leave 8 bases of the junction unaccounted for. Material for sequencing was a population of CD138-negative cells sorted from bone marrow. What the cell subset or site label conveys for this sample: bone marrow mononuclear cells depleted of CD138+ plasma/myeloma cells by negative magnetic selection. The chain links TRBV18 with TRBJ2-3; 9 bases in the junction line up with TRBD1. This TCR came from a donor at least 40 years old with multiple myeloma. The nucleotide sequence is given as TGTGCCAGCTCACCCCCCGGGACAGGGCTCGCAGATACGCAGTATTTT. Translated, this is CASSPPGTGLADTQYF.